The rows below give T cell receptor beta chains drawn from one sample of a study of T-cell reconstitution after alpha-beta-depleted transplantation in children. Each CDR3 protein is one row after TCRdb ran MiXCR on the PCR reads. The repertoire holds about 6,100 distinct CDR3 sequences, with around 16% as singletons. This specimen consisted of PBMCs, obtained before TCRalphabeta/CD19-depleted stem cell transplant. The origin of the receptors is a boy aged 2-9 years with acute lymphoblastic leukemia, due to receive a stem cell transplant. The CDR3 runs from the conserved cysteine through the conserved F or W. Fields, in order: clone size, D gene, J gene, V gene, CDR3 protein, CDR3 DNA. The D gene is left open where the match is weak. The size of a clone is reported for some rows only, either as once, few or many, or as a class for expanded clones.

>medium-sized|.|TRBJ1-5|TRBV12-3/TRBV12-4
CASSLSGRPQPQHF
TGTGCCAGCAGTTTATCGGGACGTCCTCAGCCCCAGCATTTT
>medium-sized|.|TRBJ2-7|TRBV28
CASRPHLGEQYF
TGTGCCAGCAGGCCCCACCTGGGGGAGCAGTACTTC
>medium-sized|.|TRBJ2-1|TRBV11-2
CASSLDNNEQFF
TGTGCCAGCAGCTTAGATAACAATGAGCAGTTCTTC
>many|TRBD1|TRBJ1-4|TRBV12-3/TRBV12-4
CASSGGQMDEKLFF
TGTGCCAGCAGCGGGGGACAGATGGATGAAAAACTGTTTTTT
>medium-sized|TRBD1|TRBJ1-1|TRBV12-3/TRBV12-4
CASTSGGAEAFF
TGTGCCAGCACCTCAGGGGGGGCTGAAGCTTTCTTT
>many|.|TRBJ2-5|TRBV20-1
CSAEPQETQYF
TGCAGTGCGGAGCCCCAAGAGACCCAGTACTTC
>medium-sized|.|TRBJ1-4|TRBV6-5
CASSSTVTNEKLFF
TGTGCCAGCAGTTCGACAGTGACTAATGAAAAACTGTTTTTT
>.|TRBD2|TRBJ2-2|TRBV4-1
CASSPTSGYLGELFF
TGCGCCAGCAGCCCGACTAGCGGTTATCTCGGGGAGCTGTTTTTT
>medium-sized|TRBD1|TRBJ2-2|TRBV9
CASSVGQGYTGELFF
TGTGCCAGCAGCGTAGGACAGGGTTACACCGGGGAGCTGTTTTTT
>many|TRBD2|TRBJ2-3|TRBV9
CASSSLASGGTSGTDTQYF
TGTGCCAGCAGCTCCCTCGCTAGCGGGGGGACCAGCGGGACAGATACGCAGTATTTT
>medium-sized|TRBD1|TRBJ1-1|TRBV10-3
CAISEYGQGTEAFF
TGTGCCATCAGTGAGTATGGACAGGGAACTGAAGCTTTCTTT
>medium-sized|TRBD1|TRBJ1-5|TRBV10-3
CAISESGTGGNQPQHF
TGTGCCATCAGTGAGTCGGGGACAGGGGGCAATCAGCCCCAGCATTTT
>.|.|TRBJ2-1|TRBV27
CASSPRYGYEQFF
TGTGCCAGCAGTCCGCGATATGGTTATGAGCAGTTCTTC
>many|TRBD2|TRBJ2-7|TRBV11-1
CASSLLLAGGAPSYEQYF
TGTGCCAGCAGCTTACTTCTAGCGGGGGGGGCCCCTTCCTACGAGCAGTACTTC
>.|.|TRBJ1-4|TRBV12-3/TRBV12-4
CASGRFGEKLFF
TGTGCCAGTGGGAGGTTCGGGGAAAAACTGTTTTTT
>medium-sized|.|TRBJ2-3|TRBV9
CANPSSLHTQYF
TGTGCCAACCCGTCGTCCTTACATACGCAGTATTTT
>many|TRBD2|TRBJ2-7|TRBV6-1
CASSEGLAPSYEQYF
TGTGCCAGCAGTGAAGGACTAGCCCCCTCCTACGAGCAGTACTTC
>medium-sized|.|TRBJ2-1|TRBV11-2
CASSYTTADNEQFF
TGTGCCAGCAGCTACACGACAGCCGACAATGAGCAGTTCTTC
>.|TRBD1|TRBJ2-7|TRBV20-1
CSAKQDRVSYEQYF
TGCAGTGCGAAGCAGGACAGGGTCTCCTACGAGCAGTACTTC
>few|.|TRBJ2-4|TRBV5-6
CASRNWRGKNIQYF
TGTGCCAGCAGGAATTGGAGAGGCAAAAACATTCAGTACTTC
>.|.|TRBJ2-2|TRBV12-3/TRBV12-4
CASSPPSKGFNTGELFF
TGTGCCAGCAGTCCCCCCAGCAAGGGCTTTAACACCGGGGAGCTGTTTTTT
>medium-sized|TRBD2|TRBJ2-3|TRBV7-9
CASSLRSGGDTDTQYF
TGTGCCAGCAGCTTACGGAGCGGGGGGGACACAGATACGCAGTATTTT
>medium-sized|.|TRBJ2-1|TRBV12-3/TRBV12-4
CASSLVVGGLSYNEQFF
TGTGCCAGCAGTTTAGTCGTGGGGGGGCTCTCCTACAATGAGCAGTTCTTC
>.|TRBD1|TRBJ2-2|TRBV6-5
CASSRRDRANTGELFF
TGTGCCAGCAGTCGCCGGGACAGGGCAAACACCGGGGAGCTGTTTTTT
>medium-sized|.|TRBJ1-2|TRBV12-3/TRBV12-4
CASSSGDGYTF
TGTGCCAGCAGTTCAGGGGACGGCTACACCTTC
>medium-sized|TRBD2|TRBJ2-1|TRBV7-3
CASSLFQRGNEQFF
TGTGCCAGCAGCTTATTCCAGCGGGGTAATGAGCAGTTCTTC
>medium-sized|TRBD1|TRBJ2-2|TRBV7-2
CASRNPGQANTGELFF
TGTGCCAGCAGAAACCCCGGACAGGCGAACACCGGGGAGCTGTTTTTT
>medium-sized|TRBD2|TRBJ2-1|TRBV9
CASSTLSGGAYNEQFF
TGTGCCAGCAGCACACTCAGCGGGGGGGCGTACAATGAGCAGTTCTTC
>medium-sized|.|TRBJ2-1|TRBV7-9
CASSRGAPSHNEQFF
TGTGCCAGCAGCCGAGGGGCCCCTTCACACAATGAGCAGTTCTTC
>.|TRBD2|TRBJ2-1|TRBV24-1
CATSLSASGNEQFF
TGTGCCACCAGCCTAAGTGCTAGCGGAAATGAGCAGTTCTTC
>.|TRBD1|TRBJ1-4|TRBV6-5
CASSWGQGATNEKLFF
TGTGCCAGCAGTTGGGGACAGGGGGCAACTAATGAAAAACTGTTTTTT
>medium-sized|TRBD2|TRBJ2-7|TRBV7-2
CASSLGLAGATYEQYF
TGTGCCAGCAGCTTAGGGCTAGCGGGAGCTACCTACGAGCAGTACTTC
>medium-sized|.|TRBJ2-7|TRBV9
CASSVLEDFYEQYF
TGTGCCAGCAGCGTACTGGAAGACTTCTACGAGCAGTACTTC
>many|.|TRBJ2-1|TRBV7-9
CASSLAGVGEQFF
TGTGCCAGCAGCTTAGCGGGGGTTGGTGAGCAGTTCTTC
>many|.|TRBJ2-7|TRBV20-1
CSARGGGETYEQYF
TGCAGTGCTAGAGGGGGGGGCGAAACCTACGAGCAGTACTTC
>few|.|TRBJ1-2|TRBV20-1
CSARDYGTPYGYTF
TGCAGTGCTAGAGATTACGGGACACCTTATGGCTACACCTTC
>many|TRBD2|TRBJ2-1|TRBV3-1
CASSQEWRGYNEQFF
TGTGCCAGCAGCCAAGAATGGCGGGGGTACAATGAGCAGTTCTTC
>medium-sized|TRBD2|TRBJ2-7|TRBV7-2
CASSLVVLAGDRYF
TGTGCCAGCAGCTTAGTCGTTTTGGCGGGGGATCGGTACTTC
>.|TRBD2|TRBJ2-3|TRBV12-3/TRBV12-4
CTRSLTLAGVTSTDTQYF
TGTACCCGCAGTTTAACCCTAGCGGGGGTGACTAGCACAGATACGCAGTATTTT
>.|.|TRBJ2-3|TRBV4-3
CASSHRPPRIISPDTQYF
TGCGCCAGCAGCCACCGACCCCCCAGGATTATCTCTCCTGATACGCAGTATTTT
>many|.|TRBJ2-7|TRBV5-6
CASSPADGDLGWEQYF
TGTGCCAGCAGCCCGGCGGACGGTGACCTGGGGTGGGAGCAGTACTTC
>.|TRBD1|TRBJ1-5|TRBV28
CASSWDRYNQPQHF
TGTGCCAGTAGTTGGGACAGGTATAATCAGCCCCAGCATTTT
>medium-sized|.|TRBJ2-2|TRBV7-2
CASSLRRNTGELFF
TGTGCCAGCAGCTTGAGGAGGAACACCGGGGAGCTGTTTTTT
>medium-sized|.|TRBJ1-1|TRBV4-3
CASSQDQPGLGEAFF
TGCGCCAGCAGCCAAGATCAACCGGGTTTAGGTGAAGCTTTCTTT
>medium-sized|TRBD2|TRBJ2-1|TRBV5-1
CASSRTSGGVRSYNEQFF
TGCGCCAGCAGCCGGACTAGCGGGGGGGTACGCTCCTACAATGAGCAGTTCTTC
>medium-sized|.|TRBJ1-2|TRBV4-2
CASSQENRGDAYGYTF
TGTGCCAGCAGCCAAGAAAACAGAGGGGACGCCTATGGCTACACCTTC
>.|.|TRBJ2-3|TRBV5-1
CASSRARGSDTQYF
TGCGCCAGCAGCCGCGCCAGGGGATCAGATACGCAGTATTTT
>.|.|TRBJ2-1|TRBV5-1
CASSGPDNEQFF
TGCGCCAGCAGCGGGCCCGACAATGAGCAGTTCTTC
>many|.|TRBJ2-1|TRBV19
CASSRGDWPYF
TGTGCCAGTAGTAGGGGGGACTGGCCCTACTTC
>medium-sized|TRBD2|TRBJ2-2|TRBV7-2
CASTAGGVELFF
TGTGCCAGCACGGCGGGGGGGGTGGAGCTGTTTTTT
>medium-sized|.|TRBJ1-5|TRBV7-9
CASSLSRSGDNQPQHF
TGTGCCAGCAGCCTAAGCCGATCCGGGGATAATCAGCCCCAGCATTTT
>medium-sized|.|TRBJ2-5|TRBV28
CASSFKQTPNQETQYF
TGTGCCAGCAGTTTCAAACAGACCCCCAACCAAGAGACCCAGTACTTC